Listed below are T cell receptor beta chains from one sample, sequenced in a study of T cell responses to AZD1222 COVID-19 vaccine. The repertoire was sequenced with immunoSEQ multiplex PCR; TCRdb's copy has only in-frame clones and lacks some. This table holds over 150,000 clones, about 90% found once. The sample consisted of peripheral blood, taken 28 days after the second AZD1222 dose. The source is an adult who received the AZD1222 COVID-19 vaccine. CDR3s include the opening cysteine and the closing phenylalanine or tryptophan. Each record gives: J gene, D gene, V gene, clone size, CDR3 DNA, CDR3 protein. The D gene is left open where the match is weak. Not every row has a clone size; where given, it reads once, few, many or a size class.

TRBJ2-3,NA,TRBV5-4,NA,TGTGCCAGCAGCATCAGCACAGATACGCAGTATTTT,CASSISTDTQYF
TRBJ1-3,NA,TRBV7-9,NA,TGTGCCAGCTCCGAGGGGGTCTCTGGAAACACCATATATTTT,CASSEGVSGNTIYF
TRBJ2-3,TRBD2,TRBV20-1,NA,TGCAGTGCTAGTAAGGCTAGCGGGGGAGCTAGCACAGATACGCAGTATTTT,CSASKASGGASTDTQYF
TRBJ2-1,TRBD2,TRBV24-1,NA,TGTGCCACCAGTGATTCCTCTGGCGGGGGGAGGTACAATGAGCAGTTCTTC,CATSDSSGGGRYNEQFF
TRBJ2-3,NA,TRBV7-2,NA,TGTGCCAGCAGCTTAGACGCTCGGGTCTCGGATACGCAGTATTTT,CASSLDARVSDTQYF
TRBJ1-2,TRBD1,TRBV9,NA,TGTGCCAGCAGCCGCGACAGGGTGAGCGGCTACACCTTC,CASSRDRVSGYTF
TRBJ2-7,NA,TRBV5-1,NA,TGCGCCAGCAGCGTGGCAGGGGGGACATACGAGCAGTACTTC,CASSVAGGTYEQYF
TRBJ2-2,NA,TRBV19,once,TGTGCCAGCCATCTGGGGGGCGATCCCGGGGAGCTGTTTTTT,CASHLGGDPGELFF
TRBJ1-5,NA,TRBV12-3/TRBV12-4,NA,TGTGCCAGCAGTTTTGGCAATCAGCCCCAGCATTTT,CASSFGNQPQHF
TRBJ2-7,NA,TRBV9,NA,TGTGCCAGCAGCGTTTCTAGTCTCCACGAGCAGTACTTC,CASSVSSLHEQYF
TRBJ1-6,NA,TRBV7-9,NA,TGTGCCAGCAGCTTAGCCAGCCCCAATTCACCCCTCCACTTT,CASSLASPNSPLHF
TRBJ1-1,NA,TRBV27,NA,TGTGCCAGCAGTTGGGGGAGCGGTTTTCAGGCGGGCACTGAAGCTTTCTTT,CASSWGSGFQAGTEAFF
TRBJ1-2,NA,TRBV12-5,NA,TGTGCTAGTGGTTTGGTTGATAGGTACACCTTC,CASGLVDRYTF